Listed below are T cell receptor beta chains from one sample, sequenced in a study of OX40 agonist ivuxolimab in advanced cancers. This table comes from immunoSEQ multiplex PCR, and its TCRdb copy is limited to in-frame clones, with some not included. Here the sample spans 40,000 to 60,000 clones, about 86% being singletons. Sequencing used CD4+ or CD8+ T cells sorted from blood, obtained in a trial of the OX40 agonist ivuxolimab. Receptor source: an adult with an advanced solid tumor such as melanoma, head and neck, liver or kidney cancer. The CDR3 runs from the conserved cysteine through the conserved F or W. A D gene is named only where the DNA matches it firmly. Some rows mark clone size as missing; the rest say once, few, many or name a class of expanded clone.

DNA: TGTGCCAGCAGTCCTTCCGGGACTAGCGGGTACGAGCAGTACTTC
CDR3: CASSPSGTSGYEQYF
V: TRBV27
length: 15
J: TRBJ2-7
size: .
D: TRBD2

DNA: TGCGCCAGCAGCGAGATACAGGGCTATGGCTACACCTTC
CDR3: CASSEIQGYGYTF
V: TRBV4-1
length: 13
J: TRBJ1-2
size: .
D: .

DNA: TGTGCCAGCAGTTTGGGGGCGGGCTCCTACGAGCAGTACTTC
CDR3: CASSLGAGSYEQYF
V: TRBV27
length: 14
J: TRBJ2-7
size: once
D: .

DNA: TGTGCCAGCAGTCCCGCGAGGGGGGCAGGACTAGAGACCCAGTACTTC
CDR3: CASSPARGAGLETQYF
V: TRBV7-9
length: 16
J: TRBJ2-5
size: .
D: .

DNA: TGCGCCAGCAGCCAGACCCCAGGGACAGGGACGTACAATGAGCAGTTCTTC
CDR3: CASSQTPGTGTYNEQFF
V: TRBV4-1
length: 17
J: TRBJ2-1
size: .
D: TRBD1

DNA: TGTGCCAGCAGCTCCGGGACTAGCGGTATACATGAGCAGTTCTTC
CDR3: CASSSGTSGIHEQFF
V: TRBV9
length: 15
J: TRBJ2-1
size: .
D: TRBD2

DNA: TGTGCCAGTCTCCGATCCAGAGCGGGAGGAGATACGCAGTATTTT
CDR3: CASLRSRAGGDTQYF
V: TRBV28
length: 15
J: TRBJ2-3
size: few
D: TRBD2

DNA: TGTGCCAGCAGCCAAGCGGTTCTAGCGGGGGCCAATGAGCAGTTCTTC
CDR3: CASSQAVLAGANEQFF
V: TRBV14
length: 16
J: TRBJ2-1
size: .
D: TRBD2

DNA: TGTGCCAGCAGTTTACAGGGCTCCTATAATTCACCCCTCCACTTT
CDR3: CASSLQGSYNSPLHF
V: TRBV27
length: 15
J: TRBJ1-6
size: .
D: .

DNA: TGTGCCAGCAGCCTTCCTCAAGAGACCCAGTACTTC
CDR3: CASSLPQETQYF
V: TRBV6-1
length: 12
J: TRBJ2-5
size: .
D: .

DNA: TGTGCCAGCAGCCCGGACAGCGGCAATCAGCCCCAGCATTTT
CDR3: CASSPDSGNQPQHF
V: TRBV27
length: 14
J: TRBJ1-5
size: .
D: .

DNA: TGTGCCAGCAGCCCCTTAGGTGACAGGGGAGCTGTTTTCTTCCAGCCCCAGCATTTT
CDR3: CASSPLGDRGAVFFQPQHF
V: TRBV27
length: 19
J: TRBJ1-5
size: .
D: TRBD1

DNA: TGTGCCAGCAGTTTTGTTCAGGGGATGAACACTGAAGCTTTCTTT
CDR3: CASSFVQGMNTEAFF
V: TRBV28
length: 15
J: TRBJ1-1
size: once
D: .

DNA: TGTGCCAGCAGTTTATTTCAGGGTGAAAAACTGTTTTTT
CDR3: CASSLFQGEKLFF
V: TRBV27
length: 13
J: TRBJ1-4
size: .
D: .

DNA: TGTGCCAGCAGTTACCTGAGGGGGAACTCCTACGAGCAGTACTTC
CDR3: CASSYLRGNSYEQYF
V: TRBV6-6
length: 15
J: TRBJ2-7
size: .
D: .

DNA: TGTGCCTGGAGTGGGCCTACGCAGTATTTT
CDR3: CAWSGPTQYF
V: TRBV30
length: 10
J: TRBJ2-3
size: .
D: .

DNA: TGCGCCAGCAGCGAGGGAGAACCGGGACAGCCCCAGCATTTT
CDR3: CASSEGEPGQPQHF
V: TRBV5-1
length: 14
J: TRBJ1-5
size: .
D: .